The sequence of this T cell receptor (beta chain) was determined in a study of human T cells and chemical hapten exposure. There are a few counts of this clonotype. Time point defined: pre-sensitization, week 0. Treatment described: therapeutic diphenylcyclopropenone sensitization with weekly scalp DPC. The drawing of blood occurred before each patch test was applied. TCRdb analysed the RACE reads with MiXCR anew, one entry per CDR3 protein. Seen here are 280,000 or so distinct CDR3 sequences, almost 8% observed once, and the top ten hold about 1.1%. Germline-derived CDR1 and CDR2 are SGHTA and FQGNSA. The CDR3 is 15 residues long. V was trimmed by 1 base and J by 0 bases, leaving 7 bases between them.

The sample was whole blood, taken in connection with sensitization to the hapten diphenylcyclopropenone (DPC). V is TRBV7-2 and J is TRBJ1-3; D remains ambiguous. This TCR derives from a man aged 18-30 years with alopecia areata. Some clones in this sample may be carry-over from other donors' samples. CDR3 sequence (DNA): TGTGCCAGCAGCTTAGGCATTCTCTCTGGAAACACCATATATTTT. As protein: CASSLGILSGNTIYF. The variable domain in full, completed from reference TRBV7-2 and TRBJ1-3, reads GAGVSQSPSNKVTEKGKDVELRCDPISGHTALYWYRQSLGQGLEFLIYFQGNSAPDKSGLPSDRFSAERTGGSVSTLTIQRTQQEDSAVYLCASSLGILSGNTIYFGEGSWLTVV.